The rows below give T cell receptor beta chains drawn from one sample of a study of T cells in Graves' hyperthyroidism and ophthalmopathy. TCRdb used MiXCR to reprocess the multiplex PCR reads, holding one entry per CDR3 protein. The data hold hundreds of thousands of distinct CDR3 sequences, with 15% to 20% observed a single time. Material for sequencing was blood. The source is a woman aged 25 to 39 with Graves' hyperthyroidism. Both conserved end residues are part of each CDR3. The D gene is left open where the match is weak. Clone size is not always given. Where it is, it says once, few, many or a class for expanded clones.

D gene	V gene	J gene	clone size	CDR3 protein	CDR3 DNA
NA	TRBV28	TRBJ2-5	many	CAAQPKLVETQYF	TGTGCCGCCCAACCCAAGCTTGTGGAGACCCAGTACTTC
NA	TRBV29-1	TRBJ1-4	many	CSVEVPRGEKLFF	TGCAGCGTTGAGGTGCCCCGGGGTGAAAAACTGTTTTTT
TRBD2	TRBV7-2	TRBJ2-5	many	CASSSARGYQETQYF	TGTGCCAGCAGCTCAGCGCGGGGGTACCAAGAGACCCAGTACTTC
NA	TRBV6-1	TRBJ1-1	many	CASSDRLATEAFF	TGTGCCAGCAGTGATAGGCTTGCCACTGAAGCTTTCTTT
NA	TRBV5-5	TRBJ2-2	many	CASSLSGGELFF	TGTGCCAGCAGCTTGTCAGGGGGGGAGCTGTTTTTT
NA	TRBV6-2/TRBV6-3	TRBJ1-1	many	CASSYQYTEAFF	TGTGCCAGCAGTTACCAGTACACTGAAGCTTTCTTT
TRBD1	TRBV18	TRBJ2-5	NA	CASSPGTGGSQETQYF	TGTGCCAGCTCACCTGGGACAGGAGGCTCCCAAGAGACCCAGTACTTC
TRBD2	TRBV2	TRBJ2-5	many	CASSGTSGRQETQYF	TGTGCCAGCAGCGGGACTAGCGGGAGGCAGGAGACCCAGTACTTC
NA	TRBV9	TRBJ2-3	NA	CASSEGATSTDTQYF	TGTGCCAGCAGCGAAGGTGCCACTAGCACAGATACGCAGTATTTT
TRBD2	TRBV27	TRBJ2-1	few	CASSSPIAGGEKQFF	TGTGCCAGCAGTTCCCCCATAGCGGGAGGAGAAAAGCAGTTCTTC
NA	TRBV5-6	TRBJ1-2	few	CASSFGPGYGYTF	NA
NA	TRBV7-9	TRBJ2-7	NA	CASSLGQERYEQYF	TGTGCCAGCAGCTTAGGGCAAGAAAGATACGAGCAGTACTTC
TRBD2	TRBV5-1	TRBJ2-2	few	CASSLAEGGVTGELFF	TGCGCCAGCAGCTTGGCCGAGGGAGGGGTAACCGGGGAGCTGTTTTTT
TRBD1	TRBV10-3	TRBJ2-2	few	CAIHPTGAGELFF	TGTGCCATTCACCCCACAGGGGCCGGGGAGCTGTTTTTT
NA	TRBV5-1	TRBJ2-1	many	CASSLAAGYNEQFF	TGCGCCAGCAGCTTGGCAGCCGGGTACAATGAGCAGTTCTTC
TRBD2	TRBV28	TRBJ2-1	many	CASSFGGTSGKEQFF	TGTGCCAGCAGTTTTGGAGGGACTAGCGGGAAGGAGCAGTTCTTC
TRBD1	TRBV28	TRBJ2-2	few	CATIPTGGAGTGELFF	TGTGCCACTATTCCGACAGGGGGCGCTGGCACCGGGGAGCTGTTTTTT
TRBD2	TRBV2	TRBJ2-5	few	CAVLPSGQETQYF	TGTGCCGTCCTCCCTAGCGGCCAAGAGACCCAGTACTTC
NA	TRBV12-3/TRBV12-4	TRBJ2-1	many	CASSFEYEQFF	TGTGCCAGCAGTTTTGAGTATGAGCAGTTCTTC
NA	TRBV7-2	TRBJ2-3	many	CASSLAHSGTDTQYF	TGTGCCAGCAGCTTAGCGCATAGCGGCACAGATACGCAGTATTTT
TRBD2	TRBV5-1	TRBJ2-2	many	CASSLSSRTSGSGTGELFF	TGCGCCAGCAGCTTGTCCTCTCGAACTAGCGGGAGCGGCACCGGGGAGCTGTTTTTT
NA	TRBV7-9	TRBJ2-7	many	CASSGGSGYEQYF	TGTGCCAGCAGCGGGGGGTCTGGTTACGAGCAGTACTTC
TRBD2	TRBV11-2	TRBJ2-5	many	CASSIFSGSSQTQYF	TGTGCCAGCAGCATCTTTAGCGGGAGCAGCCAGACCCAGTACTTC
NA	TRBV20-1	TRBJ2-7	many	CSAHGDTFYEQYF	TGCAGTGCCCACGGAGACACTTTCTACGAGCAGTACTTC
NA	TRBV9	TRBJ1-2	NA	CASQYPNYGYTF	TGTGCCAGTCAGTACCCTAACTATGGCTACACCTTC
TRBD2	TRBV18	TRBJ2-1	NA	CASSPQTSGMNNEQFF	TGTGCCAGCTCACCCCAGACTAGCGGGATGAACAATGAGCAGTTCTTC
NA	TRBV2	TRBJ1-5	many	CASSEALGGYAQPQHF	TGTGCCAGCAGTGAAGCGCTTGGAGGGTATGCTCAGCCCCAGCATTTT
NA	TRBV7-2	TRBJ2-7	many	CASSFGDMGYEQYF	TGTGCCAGCAGCTTCGGGGATATGGGCTACGAGCAGTACTTC
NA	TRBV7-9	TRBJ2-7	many	CASSLSAAGVGEQYF	TGTGCCAGCAGCTTATCGGCGGCAGGGGTAGGGGAGCAGTACTTC